The rows below give T cell receptor beta chains drawn from one sample of a study of T cell responses to AZD1222 COVID-19 vaccine. The protocol was immunoSEQ multiplex PCR, while the TCRdb copy is restricted to in-frame clones and leaves out a portion. The table records some 150,000 clones, roughly 92% of them present only once. Specimen: peripheral blood, collected on day 0 of AZD1222 vaccination. The receptors shown here come from an adult in good health. Each CDR3 is given with its conserved first and last residue. A D gene is named only where the DNA matches it firmly.

TRBV19,TRBD1,TRBJ1-5,TGTGCCAGTAGTTACAGGGGCGACCAGCCCCAGCATTTT,CASSYRGDQPQHF
TRBV28,TRBD1,TRBJ1-2,TGTGCCAGCAGAACGACAGGGGACGGGCGTGGCTACACCTTC,CASRTTGDGRGYTF
TRBV11-2,TRBD1,TRBJ1-1,TGTGCCAGCAGCTTAGAGTGGGGACAGGGCACTGAAGCTTTCTTT,CASSLEWGQGTEAFF
TRBV5-6,NA,TRBJ1-1,TGTGCCAGCAGCTTGTACGGGACAAACACTGAAGCTTTCTTT,CASSLYGTNTEAFF
TRBV6-1,NA,TRBJ1-3,TGTGCCAGCACCCGGGAGCCCTCTGGAAACACCATATATTTT,CASTREPSGNTIYF
TRBV15,NA,TRBJ2-5,TGTGCCACCAGCAGAGATCTCTCGCAGCAAGAGACCCAGTACTTC,CATSRDLSQQETQYF
TRBV10-3,TRBD1,TRBJ1-3,TGTGCCATCAGTGACGGGGACAGGGGGTACGGAAACACCATATATTTT,CAISDGDRGYGNTIYF
TRBV6-6,NA,TRBJ1-2,TGTGCCAGCAGTTCCCCCACGACAGGAAACTATGGCTACACCTTC,CASSSPTTGNYGYTF
TRBV2,NA,TRBJ2-1,TGTGCCAGCAGTTGGGACAAATACAATGAGCAGTTCTTC,CASSWDKYNEQFF
TRBV12-3/TRBV12-4,NA,TRBJ1-1,TGTGCCAGCAGGGCCTTTGGGAGCGAAGAGGCTTTCTTT,CASRAFGSEEAFF
TRBV5-4,TRBD1,TRBJ1-2,TGTGCCAGCAGATGGACAGGTACTAACTATGGCTACACCTTC,CASRWTGTNYGYTF
TRBV15,NA,TRBJ1-4,TGTGCCACCAGCCTGGGGCAGGCCAAACTGTTTTTT,CATSLGQAKLFF
TRBV6-5,NA,TRBJ1-6,TGTGCCAGCAGTTCCCGACAGGTCTATAATTCACCCCTCCACTTT,CASSSRQVYNSPLHF
TRBV9,NA,TRBJ1-4,TGTGCCAGCAGTCCCTTTGGGGGGTCCGGTGAAAAACTGTTTTTT,CASSPFGGSGEKLFF
TRBV19,TRBD2,TRBJ2-1,TGTGCCAGTAGTGTTTTTGGCGGGAGGGCGTACAATGAGCAGTTCTTC,CASSVFGGRAYNEQFF
TRBV7-9,NA,TRBJ1-1,TGTGCCAGCAGCTCACTCATTGGACCGTTGAACACTGAAGCTTTCTTT,CASSSLIGPLNTEAFF
TRBV3-1/TRBV3-2,NA,TRBJ1-5,TGTGCCAGCAGCCAAGGGACAGTTGGGCAGCCCCAGCATTTT,CASSQGTVGQPQHF